The source of this TCR beta chain is a study of control samples from healthy donors and cancer patients. V lost 2 bases to trimming and J lost 6 bases; unmatched junction nucleotides: 2. In germline, CDR1 is ENHRY, CDR2 SYGVKD. The CDR3 contains 13 residues. Some clones are missing from TCRdb's copy, which holds only in-frame ones; the method was immunoSEQ multiplex PCR. The data contain over 80,000 clones, about nine tenths of them singletons. This chain joins TRBV10-3 and TRBJ2-3; 7 bases are a match to TRBD1. The TCR comes from a man younger than 45 in good health. The sequencing input was blood. The CDR3 nucleotides read TGTGCCATCAGTGAGCCCAGGGGGGATACGCAGTATTTT. Amino acid sequence: CAISEPRGDTQYF.